Described below is a single T cell receptor beta chain sequence and its context. The antigen remains undetermined. This sample is part of a study of shared clonotypes between healthy human individuals. Extraction of genomic DNA in unsorted samples used roughly 94 million PBMCs. The study, taken as a whole, reports: Sample collection involved blood only; tissue repertoires are likely different.

Running of the assay took place at deep level. As handled by the study authors: Filtering differed because ImmunoSEQ produced junction-only sequences that carried no quality scores. Profiled with immunoSEQ multiplex PCR; TCRdb holds only in-frame clones, not every one. That table is the source of V, J and clone size, and D and trimming were worked out from the DNA. The sample has approximately 500,000 clones, almost 80% seen once; the top ten hold about 12%. Per the germline V gene, CDR1 is DFQATT and CDR2 is SNEGSKA (reference sequence). With 6 bases removed from V and 7 bases from J, the gap between germline ends came to 12 bases. This CDR3 region has 11 residues.

Sequenced sample: PBMCs. The clonotype was recovered from a woman aged 40 to 55 in good health. Some clones in this sample may be carry-over from other donors' samples. V is TRBV20-1 and J is TRBJ1-2; D perhaps matches TRBD1 (6 bases). The chain's CDR3 is CSAVQGVGYTF. CDR3 DNA: TGCAGTGCCGTACAGGGAGTTGGCTACACCTTC.